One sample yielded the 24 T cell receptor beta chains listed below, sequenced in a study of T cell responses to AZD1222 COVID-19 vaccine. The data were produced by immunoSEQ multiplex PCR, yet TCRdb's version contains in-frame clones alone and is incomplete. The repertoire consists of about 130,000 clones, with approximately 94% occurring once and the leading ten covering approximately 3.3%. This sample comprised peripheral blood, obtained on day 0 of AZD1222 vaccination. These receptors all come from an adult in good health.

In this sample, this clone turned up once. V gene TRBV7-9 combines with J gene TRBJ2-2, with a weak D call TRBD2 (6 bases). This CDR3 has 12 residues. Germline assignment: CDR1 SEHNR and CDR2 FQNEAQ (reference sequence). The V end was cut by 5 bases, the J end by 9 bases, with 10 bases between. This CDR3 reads CASSRGSRELFF. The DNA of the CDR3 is TGTGCCAGCAGCCGGGGGAGCAGGGAGCTGTTTTTT.

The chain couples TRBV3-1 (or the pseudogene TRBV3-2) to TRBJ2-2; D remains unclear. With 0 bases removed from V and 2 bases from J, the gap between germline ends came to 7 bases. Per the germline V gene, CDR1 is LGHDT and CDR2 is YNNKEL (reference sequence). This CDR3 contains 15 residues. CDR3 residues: CASSQEVANTGELFF. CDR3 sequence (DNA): TGTGCCAGCAGCCAAGAGGTGGCCAACACCGGGGAGCTGTTTTTT.

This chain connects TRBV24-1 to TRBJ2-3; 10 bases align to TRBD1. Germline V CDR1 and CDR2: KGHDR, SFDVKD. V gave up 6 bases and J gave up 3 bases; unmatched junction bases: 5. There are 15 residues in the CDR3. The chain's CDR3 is CATSRGQGITDTQYF. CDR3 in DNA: TGTGCCACCAGTAGGGGACAGGGGATAACAGATACGCAGTATTTT.

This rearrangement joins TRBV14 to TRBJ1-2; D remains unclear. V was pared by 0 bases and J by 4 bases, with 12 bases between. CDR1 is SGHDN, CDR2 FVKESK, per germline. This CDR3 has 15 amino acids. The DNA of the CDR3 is TGTGCCAGCAGCCAAGATCGAGGAAGTCTCTATGGCTACACCTTC. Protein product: CASSQDRGSLYGYTF.

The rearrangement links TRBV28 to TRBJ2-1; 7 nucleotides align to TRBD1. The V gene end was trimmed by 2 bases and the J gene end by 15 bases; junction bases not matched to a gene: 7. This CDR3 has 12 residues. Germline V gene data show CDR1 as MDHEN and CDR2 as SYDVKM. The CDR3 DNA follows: TGTGCCAGCAGTTTACCGACAGGGTTAGCGTTCTTC. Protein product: CASSLPTGLAFF.

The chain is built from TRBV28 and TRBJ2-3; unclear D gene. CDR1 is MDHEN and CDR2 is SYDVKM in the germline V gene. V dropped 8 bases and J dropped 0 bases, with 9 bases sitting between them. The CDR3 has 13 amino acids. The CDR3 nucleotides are TGTGCCAGCCGAAAACCTAGCACAGATACGCAGTATTTT. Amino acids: CASRKPSTDTQYF.

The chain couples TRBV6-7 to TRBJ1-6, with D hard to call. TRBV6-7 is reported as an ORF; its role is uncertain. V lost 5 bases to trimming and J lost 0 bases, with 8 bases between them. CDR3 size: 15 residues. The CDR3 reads CASSKESSYNSPLHF. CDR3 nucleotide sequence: TGTGCCAGCAGTAAGGAGAGCTCCTATAATTCACCCCTCCACTTT.

In nucleotides, the CDR3 is TGTGCCAGCAGTTTAAGGACCTTAGGTAACTATGGCTACACCTTC. This codes for CASSLRTLGNYGYTF. The chain recombines TRBV28 with TRBJ1-2; D unclear. This CDR3 contains 15 residues. Germline CDR1 and CDR2: MDHEN and SYDVKM. Trimming removed 2 bases from V and 1 base from J, with 11 bases in between.

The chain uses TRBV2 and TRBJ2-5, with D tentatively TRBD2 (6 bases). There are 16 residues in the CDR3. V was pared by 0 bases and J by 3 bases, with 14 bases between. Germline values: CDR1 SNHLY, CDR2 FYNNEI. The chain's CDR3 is CASSEAFLLAEETQYF. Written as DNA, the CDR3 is TGTGCCAGCAGTGAAGCTTTTTTACTAGCAGAAGAGACCCAGTACTTC.

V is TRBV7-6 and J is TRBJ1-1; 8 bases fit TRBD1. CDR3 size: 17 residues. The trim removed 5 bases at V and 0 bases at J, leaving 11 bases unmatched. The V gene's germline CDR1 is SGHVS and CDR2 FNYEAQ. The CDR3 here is CASSGAPGTGMNTEAFF. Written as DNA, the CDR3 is TGTGCCAGCAGCGGAGCGCCTGGGACAGGCATGAACACTGAAGCTTTCTTT.

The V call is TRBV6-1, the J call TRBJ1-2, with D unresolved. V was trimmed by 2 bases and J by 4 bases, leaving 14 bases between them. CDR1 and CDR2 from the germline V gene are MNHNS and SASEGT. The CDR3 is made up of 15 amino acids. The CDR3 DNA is TGTGCCAGCAGTGAAACTCGGAGGGCGGTCTATGGCTACACCTTC. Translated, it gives CASSETRRAVYGYTF.

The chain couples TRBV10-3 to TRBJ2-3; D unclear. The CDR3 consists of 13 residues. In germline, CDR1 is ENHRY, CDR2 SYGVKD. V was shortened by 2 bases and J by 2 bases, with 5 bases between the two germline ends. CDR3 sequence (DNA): TGTGCCATCAGTGAGACTAACACAGATACGCAGTATTTT. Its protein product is CAISETNTDTQYF.

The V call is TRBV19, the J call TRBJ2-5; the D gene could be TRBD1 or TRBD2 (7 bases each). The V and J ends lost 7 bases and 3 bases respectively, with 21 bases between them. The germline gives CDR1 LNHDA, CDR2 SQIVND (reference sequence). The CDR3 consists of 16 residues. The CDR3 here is CASKQGGGTTEETQYF. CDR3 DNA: TGTGCCAGTAAGCAGGGGGGGGGAACCACAGAAGAGACCCAGTACTTC.

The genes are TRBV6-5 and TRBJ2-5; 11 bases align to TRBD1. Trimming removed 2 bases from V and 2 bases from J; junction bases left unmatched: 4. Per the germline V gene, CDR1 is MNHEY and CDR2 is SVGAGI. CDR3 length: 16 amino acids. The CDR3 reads CASSYRTGGPQETQYF. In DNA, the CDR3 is TGTGCCAGCAGTTACAGGACAGGGGGCCCTCAAGAGACCCAGTACTTC.

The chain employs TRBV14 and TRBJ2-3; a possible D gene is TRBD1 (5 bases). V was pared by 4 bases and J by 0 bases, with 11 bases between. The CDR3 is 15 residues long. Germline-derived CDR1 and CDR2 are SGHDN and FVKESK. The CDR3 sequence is CASSRGSSSTDTQYF. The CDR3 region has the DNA TGTGCCAGCAGCCGGGGCAGCTCTAGCACAGATACGCAGTATTTT.

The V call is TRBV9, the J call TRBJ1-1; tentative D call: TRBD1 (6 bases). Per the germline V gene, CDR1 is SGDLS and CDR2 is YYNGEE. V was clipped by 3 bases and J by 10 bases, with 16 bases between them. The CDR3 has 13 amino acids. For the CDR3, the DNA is TGTGCCAGCAGCGCCCTATTTGGGGGGGCAGCTTTCTTT. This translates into CASSALFGGAAFF.

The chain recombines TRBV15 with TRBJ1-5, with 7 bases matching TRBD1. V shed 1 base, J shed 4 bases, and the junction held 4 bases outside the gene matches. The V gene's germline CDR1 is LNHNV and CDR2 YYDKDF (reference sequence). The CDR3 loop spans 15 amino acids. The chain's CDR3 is CATSRADRLNQPQHF. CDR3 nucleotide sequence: TGTGCCACCAGCAGAGCGGACAGGTTGAATCAGCCCCAGCATTTT. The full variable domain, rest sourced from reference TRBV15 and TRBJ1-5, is DAMVIQNPRYQVTQFGKPVTLSCSQTLNHNVMYWYQQKSSQAPKLLFHYYDKDFNNEADTPDNFQSRRPNTSFCFLDIRSPGLGDTAMYLCATSRADRLNQPQHFGDGTRLSIL.

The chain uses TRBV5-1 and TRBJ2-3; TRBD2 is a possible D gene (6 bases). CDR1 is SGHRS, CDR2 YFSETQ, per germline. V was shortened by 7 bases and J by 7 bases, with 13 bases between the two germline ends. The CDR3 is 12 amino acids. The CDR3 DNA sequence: TGCGCCAGCGCTGGGGAGGAGTATACGCAGTATTTT. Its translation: CASAGEEYTQYF.

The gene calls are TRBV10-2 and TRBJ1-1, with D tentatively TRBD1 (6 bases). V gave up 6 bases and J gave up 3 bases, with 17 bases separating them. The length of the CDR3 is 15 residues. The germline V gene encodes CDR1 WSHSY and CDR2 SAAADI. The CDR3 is CASRGRQDNYTEAFF. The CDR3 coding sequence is TGCGCCAGCAGGGGACGACAGGACAACTACACTGAAGCTTTCTTT.

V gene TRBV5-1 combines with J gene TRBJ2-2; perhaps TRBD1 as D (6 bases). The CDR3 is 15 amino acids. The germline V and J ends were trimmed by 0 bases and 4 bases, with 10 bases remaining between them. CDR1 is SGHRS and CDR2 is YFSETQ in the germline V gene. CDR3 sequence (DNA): TGCGCCAGCAGCTTGGGACAGGTTGGCACCGGGGAGCTGTTTTTT. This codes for CASSLGQVGTGELFF.

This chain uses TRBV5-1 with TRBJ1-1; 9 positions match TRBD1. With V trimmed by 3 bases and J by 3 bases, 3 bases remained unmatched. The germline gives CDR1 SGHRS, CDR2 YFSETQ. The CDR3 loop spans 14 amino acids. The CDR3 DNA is TGCGCCAGCAGCTGGGGACAGGGAGACACTGAAGCTTTCTTT. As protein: CASSWGQGDTEAFF. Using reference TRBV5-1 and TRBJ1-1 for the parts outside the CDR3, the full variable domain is KAGVTQTPRYLIKTRGQQVTLSCSPISGHRSVSWYQQTPGQGLQFLFEYFSETQRNKGNFPGRFSGRQFSNSRSEMNVSTLELGDSALYLCASSWGQGDTEAFFGQGTRLTVV.

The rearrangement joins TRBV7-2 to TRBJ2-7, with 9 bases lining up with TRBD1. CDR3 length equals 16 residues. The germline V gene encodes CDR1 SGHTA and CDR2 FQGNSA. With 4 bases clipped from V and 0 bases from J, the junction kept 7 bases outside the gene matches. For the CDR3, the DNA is TGTGCCAGCAGCTACACCGGGACAGGGCCCTCCTACGAGCAGTACTTC. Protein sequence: CASSYTGTGPSYEQYF.

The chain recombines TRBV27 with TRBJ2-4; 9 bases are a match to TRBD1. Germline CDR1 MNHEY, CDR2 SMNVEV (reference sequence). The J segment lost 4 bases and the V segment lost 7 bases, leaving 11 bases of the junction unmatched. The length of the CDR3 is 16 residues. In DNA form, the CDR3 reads TGTGCCAGCAAGGGACAGGGCCACGCTTGTAAAAACATTCAGTACTTC. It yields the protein CASKGQGHACKNIQYF.

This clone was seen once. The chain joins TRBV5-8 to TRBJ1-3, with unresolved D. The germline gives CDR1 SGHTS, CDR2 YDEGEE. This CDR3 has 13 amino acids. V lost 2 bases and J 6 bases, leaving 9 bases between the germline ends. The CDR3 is CASSFSMSNTIYF. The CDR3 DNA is TGTGCCAGCAGCTTTAGCATGTCAAACACCATATATTTT.